This T cell receptor (beta chain) was identified during a study of shared clonotypes between healthy human individuals. Overall study context: Three plates were used per donor for CD4 naive, three for CD4 memory, two for CD8 naive and one for CD8 memory. General study findings and limits: Across a handful of donors, naive CD4 shared 5% to 5.5%, naive CD8 more than 3%, memory CD4 roughly 2.4%, memory CD8 approximately 0.4%.

Across several immunoSEQ plates, the genomic DNA of each subset was split evenly. Repertoires were generated with immunoSEQ multiplex PCR, while TCRdb's copy carries only in-frame clones and drops some. The data hold just over 2,000,000 clones, with roughly 94% observed a single time. Remarks on this clone: Antigen unknown. The sample carries other DNA sequences with the same CDR3.

This TCR was recovered from a man between 18 and 35 years old in good health. The sequencing sample was made of naive CD4+ T cells sorted from blood. The subset: CD45RA+ positively selected.

The CDR3 is CASSVVSNTEAFF. For the CDR3, the DNA is TGTGCCAGCAGCGTAGTGTCGAACACTGAAGCTTTCTTT. V gene TRBV9 combines with J gene TRBJ1-1; the D is unclear. CDR1 is SGDLS, CDR2 YYNGEE, per germline. The V and J ends lost 0 bases and 1 base respectively, with 4 bases between them. The CDR3 extends over 13 amino acids. The full variable domain, rest sourced from reference TRBV9 and TRBJ1-1, is DSGVTQTPKHLITATGQRVTLRCSPRSGDLSVYWYQQSLDQGLQFLIQYYNGEERAKGNILERFSAQQFPDLHSELNLSSLELGDSALYFCASSVVSNTEAFFGQGTRLTVV.